A selection of T cell receptor beta chains follows, all from one sample in a study of T cell repertoires in cytomegalovirus infection. Antigens for these TCRs are unknown. TCRdb re-analysed the reads in MiXCR, keeping a single row per CDR3 protein. This sample has about 900,000 distinct CDR3 sequences; approximately 31% occur once, and the top ten carry 11% to 15%. Sequenced material: cultured CD8+ T cells from PBMCs, taken from culture after CMV antigen stimulation. All receptors come from a human donor in good health (CMV status not recorded). Some clones in this sample may be carry-over from other donors' samples. CDR3s include the opening cysteine and the closing phenylalanine or tryptophan. D genes are given only for firm matches. Part of the rows lack a size; the others show once, few, many or a class for expanded clones.

D gene	clone size	CDR3 length	J gene	V gene	CDR3 protein	CDR3 DNA
.	.	12	TRBJ2-1	TRBV19	CASGTPYNEQFF	TGTGCCAGCGGGACACCTTACAATGAGCAGTTCTTC
.	.	14	TRBJ2-3	TRBV5-1	CASSPVEGVDTQYF	TGCGCCAGCAGCCCGGTGGAGGGAGTAGATACGCAGTATTTT
.	few	16	TRBJ2-3	TRBV7-9	CASSPASRASTDTQYF	TGTGCCAGCAGCCCAGCCAGCAGAGCTAGCACAGATACGCAGTATTTT
TRBD1	few	15	TRBJ1-5	TRBV15	CATSRTGNSNQPQHF	TGTGCCACCAGCAGGACAGGGAATAGCAATCAGCCCCAGCATTTT
.	once	15	TRBJ2-3	TRBV12-3/TRBV12-4	CASSLVGFFTDTQYF	TGTGCCAGCAGTTTAGTTGGGTTCTTCACAGATACGCAGTATTTT
TRBD2	.	17	TRBJ2-5	TRBV29-1	CSVSRLAGDLPQETQYF	TGCAGCGTCTCCCGACTAGCGGGGGACCTACCTCAAGAGACCCAGTACTTC
TRBD2	few	17	TRBJ2-1	TRBV28	CASSFASGGPPYNEQFF	TGTGCCAGCAGTTTTGCTAGCGGGGGGCCACCCTACAATGAGCAGTTCTTC
.	few	15	TRBJ2-2	TRBV6-1	CASVDSWGAFGELFF	TGTGCCAGCGTGGACTCTTGGGGGGCTTTTGGGGAGCTGTTTTTT
.	few	13	TRBJ2-1	TRBV27	CASSLGPLDEQFF	TGTGCCAGCAGTCTCGGGCCTCTCGATGAGCAGTTCTTC
TRBD1	few	12	TRBJ2-3	TRBV10-3	CAIRRQGDTQYF	TGTGCCATCAGGCGACAGGGAGATACGCAGTATTTT
.	.	14	TRBJ2-1	TRBV7-2	CASSLYRNYNEQFF	TGTGCCAGCAGCTTATACAGGAACTACAATGAGCAGTTCTTC
.	.	15	TRBJ1-1	TRBV5-1	CASSWWGGSNTEAFF	TGCGCCAGCAGCTGGTGGGGCGGTTCGAACACTGAAGCTTTCTTT
.	.	12	TRBJ1-1	TRBV7-9	CASSVTVYEAFF	TGTGCCAGCAGCGTGACGGTCTATGAAGCTTTCTTT
.	few	15	TRBJ1-1	TRBV5-4	CASSGRDSGNTEAFF	TGTGCCAGCAGCGGACGGGACTCTGGGAACACTGAAGCTTTCTTT
.	.	13	TRBJ2-7	TRBV12-3/TRBV12-4	CASSLSWVYEQYF	TGTGCCAGCAGTTTATCCTGGGTCTACGAGCAGTACTTC
.	few	14	TRBJ2-1	TRBV12-3/TRBV12-4	CASSRTAPYNEQFF	TGTGCCAGCAGCCGGACAGCTCCCTACAATGAGCAGTTCTTC
TRBD2	.	20	TRBJ2-3	TRBV10-3	CAIRDWRGGTGEALIDTQYF	TGTGCCATCAGGGATTGGCGCGGGGGAACGGGGGAGGCTCTCATAGATACGCAGTATTTT
.	few	16	TRBJ1-1	TRBV6-5	CASSYQGGIGNTEAFF	TGTGCCAGCAGTTACCAGGGCGGCATTGGGAACACTGAAGCTTTCTTT
.	few	14	TRBJ2-2	TRBV27	CASGRGAWTGELFF	TGTGCCAGCGGTAGGGGGGCCTGGACCGGGGAGCTGTTTTTT
.	once	13	TRBJ2-3	TRBV2	CASSVGFTDTQYF	TGTGCCAGCAGTGTCGGCTTCACAGATACGCAGTATTTT
TRBD2	many	18	TRBJ2-3	TRBV7-3	CASSLIATGLAGTDTQYF	TGTGCCAGCAGCTTAATAGCGACGGGACTAGCGGGGACAGATACGCAGTATTTT
.	.	15	TRBJ2-3	TRBV7-9	CASSSSGAGTDTQYF	TGTGCCAGCAGCTCCTCTGGGGCAGGTACAGATACGCAGTATTTT
TRBD2	once	16	TRBJ2-5	TRBV27	CASSFLAGGALETQYF	TGTGCCAGCAGTTTTCTAGCGGGGGGAGCCTTGGAGACCCAGTACTTC
.	.	13	TRBJ2-5	TRBV6-6	CASSYDYGETQYF	TGTGCCAGCAGTTACGACTATGGGGAGACCCAGTACTTC
TRBD2	many	16	TRBJ2-5	TRBV10-3	CAISMPPGTREETQYF	TGTGCCATCAGTATGCCCCCCGGGACTAGAGAGGAGACCCAGTACTTC
.	few	13	TRBJ2-1	TRBV4-1	CASSRAVGNEQFF	TGCGCCAGCAGCCGAGCCGTGGGGAATGAGCAGTTCTTC
TRBD1	few	15	TRBJ2-1	TRBV6-2/TRBV6-3	CASSYPDRGSNEQFF	TGTGCCAGCAGTTACCCGGACAGGGGTAGCAATGAGCAGTTCTTC
.	.	12	TRBJ1-2	TRBV6-5	CASSEPVYGYTF	TGTGCCAGCAGTGAACCGGTCTATGGCTACACCTTC
TRBD2	few	13	TRBJ2-4	TRBV27	CASSLSGGVLQYF	TGTGCCAGCAGTCTCAGCGGGGGGGTTCTTCAGTACTTC
.	many	15	TRBJ2-3	TRBV7-2	CASSLWSRGGDTQYF	TGTGCCAGCAGCTTATGGAGTAGGGGGGGAGATACGCAGTATTTT
TRBD1	.	15	TRBJ2-5	TRBV29-1	CSVERETGVGETQYF	TGCAGCGTTGAAAGAGAGACAGGGGTTGGCGAGACCCAGTACTTC
.	.	13	TRBJ2-1	TRBV7-9	CASADTNLGEQFF	TGTGCCAGCGCGGACACCAACCTGGGTGAGCAGTTCTTC
.	few	14	TRBJ2-7	TRBV20-1	CSAGTRGEASEQYF	TGCAGTGCAGGGACCCGGGGCGAAGCTTCCGAGCAGTACTTC
.	few	15	TRBJ2-7	TRBV27	CASSLSQQQSYEQYF	TGTGCCAGCAGTTTATCACAGCAACAAAGCTACGAGCAGTACTTC
.	.	15	TRBJ2-1	TRBV7-9	CASSPGGAYYNEQFF	TGTGCCAGCAGCCCAGGGGGGGCCTACTACAATGAGCAGTTCTTC
.	few	15	TRBJ2-2	TRBV10-3	CAISDAGANTGELFF	TGTGCCATCAGTGATGCAGGGGCGAACACCGGGGAGCTGTTTTTT